The 21 T cell receptor beta chains given below trace back to one sample, sequenced in a study of blood T cells in healthy people across ages. Together with a sample-barcoded 5' primer, a J-beta primer mix was included in a second PCR lasting about 6 to 11 cycles. From the 5' RACE reads, TCRdb called clonotypes with MiXCR, one entry per CDR3 protein. The table records hundreds of thousands of distinct CDR3 sequences, around 31% of them present only once. The sample comprised blood. The receptors come from a woman of 80 years or more in good health.

This clonotype occurred a few times. One junction end does not reproduce the germline sequence, and a read error may be involved. V usage is TRBV6-1 and J usage is TRBJ1-1, with D uncertain. The germline V gene encodes CDR1 MNHNS and CDR2 SASEGT. The length of the CDR3 is 13 residues. The CDR3 coding sequence is TGTGCCAGCAGTGTTAAGGGCGGCACTGAGGCTTTCTTT. It yields the protein CASSVKGGTEAFF.

Ten or more counts support this clonotype. The rearrangement uses TRBV20-1 and TRBJ2-7; 13 nucleotides match TRBD2. Germline V lookup: CDR1 DFQATT, CDR2 SNEGSKA (reference sequence). This CDR3 region has 15 residues. The J segment lost 2 bases and the V segment lost 1 base, leaving 2 bases of the junction unmatched. The CDR3 spells CSARGGTSGAYEQYF. The CDR3 DNA sequence: TGCAGTGCTAGAGGTGGGACTAGCGGGGCCTACGAGCAGTACTTC.

This clonotype was detected ten times or more. This chain uses TRBV10-3 with TRBJ2-1; TRBD1 matches at 11 bases. Trimming removed 5 bases from V and 9 bases from J; junction bases left unmatched: 6. Germline assignment: CDR1 ENHRY and CDR2 SYGVKD. The CDR3 is 14 residues long. CDR3 in amino acids: CAISMDRGQSEQFF. The CDR3 bases are TGTGCCATCAGTATGGACAGGGGGCAGAGTGAGCAGTTCTTC.

As regards this clonotype: This may be a read error: a much more frequent sequence differs by one nucleotide. The rearrangement joins TRBV7-9 to TRBJ2-1; no reliable D call. There are 13 residues in the CDR3. CDR1 is SEHNR, CDR2 FQNEAQ, per germline (reference sequence). CDR3 DNA sequence: TGTGCCGGCAGCTTACCCCCACTCAATGAGCAGTTCTTC. As protein: CAGSLPPLNEQFF.

Concerning this clonotype itself: Being one base from a much bigger clone, this may be a read error. This chain joins TRBV2 and TRBJ1-6; the D is unclear. This CDR3 contains 11 residues. Germline CDR1 SNHLY, CDR2 FYNNEI. The CDR3 DNA is TGTGCCAGCAAGGGAGATTCACCCCCCCACTTT. It yields the protein CASKGDSPPHF.

The rearrangement uses TRBV5-5 and TRBJ2-2; D remains unclear. The germline gives CDR1 SGHKS, CDR2 YYEKEE (reference sequence). This CDR3 spans 16 amino acids. Trimming took 0 bases from V and 0 from J, leaving 9 bases between them. The chain's CDR3 is CASSLGDGPNTGELFF. DNA for the CDR3: TGTGCCAGCAGCTTGGGCGACGGACCGAACACCGGGGAGCTGTTTTTT.

This clonotype showed up many times. The chain carries TRBV20-1 and TRBJ1-4; D is unresolved. The V gene lost 7 bases and the J gene lost 11 bases, with 11 bases spanning the gap. The CDR3 consists of 10 residues. From germline, CDR1 is DFQATT and CDR2 SNEGSKA (reference sequence). The CDR3 protein is CSVGEVKLFF. The CDR3 bases are TGCAGTGTTGGTGAGGTGAAACTGTTTTTT.

This clonotype has a count of ten or more. The chain carries TRBV5-4 and TRBJ2-5; either TRBD1 or TRBD2 may supply D (5 bases each). The CDR3 runs to 13 residues. V lost 6 bases, J lost 6 bases, and 15 bases lay in between. CDR1 is SGHNT and CDR2 is YYREEE in the germline V gene (reference sequence). CDR3 region: CASTHPRDQTQYF. CDR3 DNA sequence: TGTGCCAGCACCCACCCCAGGGACCAGACCCAGTACTTC.

This clonotype was picked up many times. J is TRBJ2-7 and V is TRBV6-2 or TRBV6-3; 8 bases line up with TRBD2. V lost 6 bases and J lost 4; bases outside the gene matches: 8. CDR1 and CDR2 (germline): MNHEY, SVGEGT. This CDR3 has 14 amino acids. The CDR3 bases are TGTGCCAGCAGACCGGGACTAGGGGGTTACGAGCAGTACTTC. It specifies CASRPGLGGYEQYF.

This clonotype was seen a few times. The V and J genes are TRBV7-9 and TRBJ1-1, with 8 nucleotides matching TRBD1. CDR3 length equals 14 residues. V shed 6 bases and J 4 bases; nucleotides not matched to a gene: 7. Germline V lookup: CDR1 SEHNR, CDR2 FQNEAQ (reference sequence). CDR3: CASRYTGGSTEAFF. In DNA form, the CDR3 reads TGTGCCAGCAGGTATACAGGGGGGAGCACTGAAGCTTTCTTT.

This clonotype was counted at least ten times. The gene calls are TRBV29-1 and TRBJ1-4; 9 nucleotides align to TRBD1. This CDR3 contains 14 residues. The germline gives CDR1 SQVTM, CDR2 ANQGSEA. Losses at the gene ends were 6 bases for V and 5 bases for J; bases not matched to a gene: 7. In DNA, the CDR3 is TGCAGCGTGGGGCCGGGACAGGGCAATGAAAAACTGTTTTTT. It is translated as CSVGPGQGNEKLFF.

As concerns this clonotype: A clone one base away is much larger, so this may be a read error. The rearrangement uses TRBV2 and TRBJ1-2; a weak D match, TRBD1 (5 bases). Germline CDR1 SNHLY, CDR2 FYNNEI. The CDR3 spans 13 residues. The CDR3: CASTGTGTYDYTF. For the CDR3, the DNA is TGTGCCAGCACAGGGACGGGGACCTATGACTACACCTTC. The whole variable domain, remainder taken from reference TRBV2 and TRBJ1-2, is EPEVTQTPSHQVTQMGQEVILRCVPISNHLYFYWYRQILGQKVEFLVSFYNNEISEKSEIFDDQFSVERPDGSNFTLKIRSTKLEDSAMYFCASTGTGTYDYTFGSGTRLTVV.

CDR3 in DNA: TGTGCCACGGACACAGGGAATCAGCCCCAGCATTTT. This gives the protein CATDTGNQPQHF. The chain links TRBV10-3 to TRBJ1-5; a weak D match, TRBD1 (6 bases). CDR3 length: 12 amino acids. Germline-derived CDR1 and CDR2 are ENHRY and SYGVKD. V was pared by 10 bases and J by 4 bases, with 11 bases between.

Of note for this clonotype: A much larger clone lies one base from this, so it may be a read error. This sequence joins TRBV7-9 and TRBJ1-1; no firm D call. This CDR3 is built from 10 residues. Germline-derived CDR1 and CDR2 are SEHNR and FQNEAQ (reference sequence). The CDR3: CAGSLIDAFF. CDR3 DNA: TGTGCCGGCAGCTTAATCGACGCTTTCTTT.

Notes on this clonotype: With a much larger clone just one base away, this may be a read error. J is TRBJ2-4 and V is TRBV27; 10 bases align to TRBD2. Germline V lookup: CDR1 MNHEY, CDR2 SMNVEV (reference sequence). The CDR3 is 14 residues long. Trimming removed 5 bases from V and 9 bases from J; junction bases left unmatched: 7. CDR3 sequence: CASSALAGGGIQYF. The CDR3 region has the DNA TGTGCCAGCAGTGCCTTAGCGGGGGGAGGCATTCAGTACTTC.

The chain is built from TRBV4-2 and TRBJ2-7, with D maybe TRBD1 (7 bases). The germline V and J ends were trimmed by 4 bases and 5 bases, with 18 bases remaining between them. Germline V gives CDR1 LGHNA, CDR2 YNFKEQ. The CDR3 extends over 15 amino acids. In nucleotides, the CDR3 is TGTGCCAGCAGCCCGAGAGGAGGGGGCCTCAACGAGCAGTACTTC. Amino acid sequence: CASSPRGGGLNEQYF.

As regards this clonotype: A much larger clonotype is one base distant, so this may be a read error. The chain carries TRBV7-2 and TRBJ2-4; D possibly uses TRBD1 or TRBD2 (5 bases each). The CDR3 contains 11 residues. Germline CDR1 is SGHTA and CDR2 is FQGNSA. The CDR3 DNA sequence: TGTGCCAGCAGCTCCAGGGAGATTCGGTACTTC. Its translation: CASSSREIRYF.

The rearrangement uses TRBV11-2 and TRBJ2-4; TRBD2 matches at 11 bases. The DNA end is more similar to TRBJ2-7, so the J call may be wrong. Germline CDR1 reads SGHAT; CDR2 reads FQNNGV. The CDR3 consists of 18 residues. CDR3 loop: CASSLTLAGGHRVHEQYF. The CDR3 DNA is TGTGCCAGCAGCTTAACCCTAGCGGGAGGTCATAGGGTCCACGAGCAGTACTTC.

This clonotype was seen only a few times. A much larger clone sits a single nucleotide away, making a read error possible. The genes are TRBV12-3 or TRBV12-4 and TRBJ1-4; perhaps TRBD1 as D (5 bases). There are 19 residues in the CDR3. V dropped 3 bases and J dropped 4 bases, with 24 bases sitting between them. The CDR3 DNA follows: TGTGCCAGCAGTTTCTCTCCGGGGACGAGCCTACGGGGTAATGAAAAACTGTTTTTT. Residues: CASSFSPGTSLRGNEKLFF.

This clonotype has just a few counts. Possible read error: a much larger clone is one base away. V usage is TRBV20-1 and J usage is TRBJ2-5; tentatively, D is TRBD1 or TRBD2 (5 bases each). The closer fit of TRBJ2-7 to the DNA end suggests the J call may be wrong. Germline V gene sequence: CDR1 DFQATT, CDR2 SNEGSKA (reference sequence). The CDR3 extends over 13 amino acids. CDR3 nucleotides: TGCAGTGCTAGAGGGGGCGGGTCCACCGAGCAGTACTTC. Translating it yields CSARGGGSTEQYF.

The chain uses TRBV6-2 or TRBV6-3 and TRBJ2-2; 7 positions match TRBD1. The CDR3 has 14 amino acids. Trimming removed 4 bases from V and 6 bases from J; junction bases left unmatched: 5. Per the germline V gene, CDR1 is MNHEY and CDR2 is SVGEGT. CDR3 nucleotides: TGTGCCAGCAGTTGGAACAGGGGCCCCGGGGAGCTGTTTTTT. Translated: CASSWNRGPGELFF.